A selection of T cell receptor beta chains follows, all from one sample in a study of blood T cells in healthy people across ages. TCRdb reanalysed the 5' RACE reads using MiXCR and keeps one entry per CDR3 protein. Of under 2,000,000 distinct CDR3 sequences in the sample, roughly 49% were seen once. Sequencing input: blood. The receptors were sampled from a woman aged 40 to 55 in good health. The CDR3 runs from the conserved cysteine through the conserved F or W. A D gene is named only where the DNA matches it firmly. Size tells how often a clone was seen (once, few, many) or the class of an expanded clone, and some rows leave it out.

DNA	CDR3	size	D	V	J
TGTGCCACCTCGTCGGCGGGGGGACAGGGTCAGACCCAGTACTTC	CATSSAGGQGQTQYF	.	.	TRBV28	TRBJ2-5
TGCGCCAGCAGCCCCGGGTCGGGCGACTGTGGCTACACCTTC	CASSPGSGDCGYTF	.	.	TRBV5-1	TRBJ1-2
TGCGCCAGCAGTACTACGGGGGACAGGTCCTCCTACAATGAGCAGTTCTTC	CASSTTGDRSSYNEQFF	.	TRBD1	TRBV10-1	TRBJ2-1
TGTGCCAGCAGCCCAAACGGAGGACGAAATGAAAAACTGTTTTTT	CASSPNGGRNEKLFF	.	.	TRBV7-2	TRBJ1-4
TGCGACGGGCAGGATACCACAGATACGCAGTATTTT	CDGQDTTDTQYF	.	.	TRBV28	TRBJ2-3
TGTGCGGGGTTACCACCGGAGGAAGAGCAGTACTTC	CAGLPPEEEQYF	.	.	TRBV2	TRBJ2-4
TGTGCCAGCAGCCTGAATGAACCCCGGGCCGGGGACACAGATACGCAGTATTTT	CASSLNEPRAGDTDTQYF	few	.	TRBV7-9	TRBJ2-3
TGTGCCAGCAGAGGTACAATCCGGGACAGGGGGCGCGCCCAGCATTTT	CASRGTIRDRGRAQHF	once	TRBD1	TRBV2	TRBJ1-5
TGTGCCACCCAGGGGTCGGGAGGGCGCGGTCAGCCCCAGCATTTT	CATQGSGGRGQPQHF	few	.	TRBV6-5	TRBJ1-5
TGTGCCAGCAGCCCTCGGGACCGCCAGAACACCGGGGAGCTGTTTTTT	CASSPRDRQNTGELFF	.	.	TRBV9	TRBJ2-2
TGTGCCAGCAGCCCGATGGGCCTAGCGGGGGCATACAATGAGCAGTTCTTC	CASSPMGLAGAYNEQFF	.	TRBD2	TRBV12-3/TRBV12-4	TRBJ2-1
TGTGCCAGCAGTTACGGGCAGGGGGTTGGTGATACGCAGTATTTT	CASSYGQGVGDTQYF	.	TRBD1	TRBV6-2/TRBV6-3	TRBJ2-3
TGTGCCAGCAGCTTAGCGTCCAGCGGTGGGCAGTTCTTC	CASSLASSGGQFF	.	.	TRBV7-2	TRBJ2-1
TGCGCCAGCAGCGGCGCGGGGGGACCCCAAGAGACCCAGTACTTC	CASSGAGGPQETQYF	.	TRBD2	TRBV5-1	TRBJ2-5
TGTGCCAGCAGTTTACAGGGGTCCATAATAGTCTATGGCTACACCTTC	CASSLQGSIIVYGYTF	.	.	TRBV28	TRBJ1-2
TGTGCCAGCAGCTCGGGCCCGGGGAAGCAGTATTTT	CASSSGPGKQYF	.	.	TRBV7-9	TRBJ2-3
TGTGCCAGCAGCTTTCATCTGAAAGAGACCCAGTACTTC	CASSFHLKETQYF	.	.	TRBV7-8	TRBJ2-5
TGTGCCAGCCGTTCAGGGGTTTACAATGAGCAGTTCTTC	CASRSGVYNEQFF	few	.	TRBV12-3/TRBV12-4	TRBJ2-1
TGTGCCAGCAGTTACTCGAGCAGCCGCACAGATACGCAGTATTTT	CASSYSSSRTDTQYF	.	.	TRBV6-6	TRBJ2-3
TGCAGTGGGTCTTCTGTCGACAGGGTCTATGGCTACACCTTC	CSGSSVDRVYGYTF	few	TRBD1	TRBV20-1	TRBJ1-2
TGTGCCAGCAGCTATGGACTAGCGGGGGCGGGGTTCAATGAGCAGTTCTTC	CASSYGLAGAGFNEQFF	.	TRBD2	TRBV7-2	TRBJ2-1
TGTGCCATCGGCGGGGGCACAGATACGCAGTATTTT	CAIGGGTDTQYF	.	.	TRBV10-3	TRBJ2-3
TGTGCCATCAGTGAGATAATAGCGGGGGGCGGTGAGCAGTTCTTC	CAISEIIAGGGEQFF	.	TRBD2	TRBV10-3	TRBJ2-1
TGTGCCAGCAGAGCAGGACTAGCGAAAAACGAGCAGTACTTC	CASRAGLAKNEQYF	.	TRBD2	TRBV6-2/TRBV6-3	TRBJ2-7
TGTGCCAGCAGCCCCCTTGGGGGGACTAGCGGGGGGTATCGAGATACGCAGTATTTT	CASSPLGGTSGGYRDTQYF	.	TRBD2	TRBV13	TRBJ2-3
TGTGCCAGTGTAGGGGTTTTCTCTGGGGCCAACGTCCTGACTTTC	CASVGVFSGANVLTF	.	.	TRBV2	TRBJ2-6
TGCAGTGCTAGGGGCAACGCGCAGTTCTTC	CSARGNAQFF	few	.	TRBV20-1	TRBJ2-1
TGTGCCAGCAGTTTGGGACAGGTTCTCAATCAGCCCCAGCATTTT	CASSLGQVLNQPQHF	few	TRBD1	TRBV28	TRBJ1-5
TGTGCCAGCAGTTACGGAGGTCGCGGGGGCCCCGGGGTGGAGACCCAGTACTTC	CASSYGGRGGPGVETQYF	.	.	TRBV6-5	TRBJ2-5
TGTGCCAGCAGCTTGAATTCGGGTTGCGAGCAGTACTTC	CASSLNSGCEQYF	.	.	TRBV5-6	TRBJ2-7
TGTGCCATCAGTGAGCTTTGGCAGGGAGGCAATCAGCCCCAGCATTTT	CAISELWQGGNQPQHF	.	.	TRBV10-3	TRBJ1-5
TGTGCCAGCAGCGATTGGGGAGAAGAGACCCAGTACTTC	CASSDWGEETQYF	many	.	TRBV12-3/TRBV12-4	TRBJ2-5
TGCAGCGTTGAAGGGGTTGGGGGGACTAGCGGGGGGGCCCGACCGGATACGCAGTATTTT	CSVEGVGGTSGGARPDTQYF	few	TRBD2	TRBV29-1	TRBJ2-3
TGTGCCAGCAGCCAGTCTTCGGGACAGGGCTTGTACAATGAGCAGTTCTTC	CASSQSSGQGLYNEQFF	few	TRBD1	TRBV4-2	TRBJ2-1
TGCAGTGCGGACAGGGGGCTTGGCTACGAGCAGTACTTC	CSADRGLGYEQYF	.	TRBD1	TRBV20-1	TRBJ2-7